These 30 T cell receptor beta chains were all obtained from the same sample, sequenced in a study of human T cells and chemical hapten exposure. From the RACE reads, TCRdb called clonotypes with MiXCR, one entry per CDR3 protein. The data show approximately 81,000 distinct CDR3 sequences, approximately 8% seen once. Time point reported: healthy volunteer bleed at 6 weeks. Unfractionated whole blood was the source from which total RNA was extracted. Sequencing was performed on whole blood. The source is a male donor in good health. Some clones in this sample may be carry-over from other donors' samples.

The sample holds many counts of this clonotype. CDR3 nucleotide sequence: TGCAGCGCCGGGAACACTGAAGCTTTCTTT. It is translated as CSAGNTEAFF. The V gene is TRBV29-1, the J gene TRBJ1-1; D not resolved. V was pared by 7 bases and J by 1 base, with 4 bases between. Germline values: CDR1 SQVTM, CDR2 ANQGSEA. This CDR3 region has 10 residues.

V and J are TRBV2 and TRBJ1-5; D perhaps matches TRBD1 (6 bases). V lost 6 bases to trimming and J lost 3 bases, with 15 bases between them. This CDR3 comprises 15 residues. Germline assignment: CDR1 SNHLY and CDR2 FYNNEI. The CDR3 region is CASRGNRDYNQPQHF. CDR3 nucleotide sequence: TGTGCCAGCAGAGGTAACAGGGATTACAATCAGCCCCAGCATTTT.

V gene TRBV4-1 combines with J gene TRBJ1-1, with TRBD1 matching 9 bases. The CDR3 is made up of 14 amino acids. Germline V CDR1 and CDR2: MGHRA, YSYEKL. Germline trimming cut 4 bases from V and 4 bases from J; bases unmatched to any gene: 4. The CDR3 nucleotides are TGCGCCAGCAGCCCCGGGACAGGGACCACTGAAGCTTTCTTT. Its translation is CASSPGTGTTEAFF.

This clonotype has more than one count but fewer than ten. The CDR3 DNA reads as TGCGCCAGCAAAGACCCATTAGGCGGTTCACCCCTCCACTTT. Protein sequence: CASKDPLGGSPLHF. The chain links TRBV10-2 to TRBJ1-6; D remains unclear. CDR3 length: 14 amino acids. Germline V gene data show CDR1 as WSHSY and CDR2 as SAAADI. The germline V and J ends were trimmed by 7 bases and 9 bases, with 16 bases remaining between them.

This clonotype turned up a few times. This sequence joins TRBV5-8 and TRBJ2-3, with D possibly TRBD1 on 7 matching bases. The CDR3 totals 15 residues. Per the germline V gene, CDR1 is SGHTS and CDR2 is YDEGEE. Trimming shortened V by 4 bases and J by 4 bases, and 16 bases separated the two germline ends. DNA of the CDR3: TGTGCCAGCAGCCCCTCAGGGGGGAGGTCAGATACGCAGTATTTT. It translates to CASSPSGGRSDTQYF.

The genes are TRBV9 and TRBJ2-3; 10 bases agree with TRBD2. CDR1 is SGDLS and CDR2 is YYNGEE in the germline V gene. The CDR3 loop spans 16 amino acids. V lost 4 bases, J lost 3 bases, and 8 bases stayed unmatched. This CDR3 is CASSPQRGGLTDTQYF. CDR3 in DNA: TGTGCCAGCAGCCCGCAGCGGGGGGGCCTGACAGATACGCAGTATTTT. The full variable domain, completed using reference TRBV9 and TRBJ2-3, is DSGVTQTPKHLITATGQRVTLRCSPRSGDLSVYWYQQSLDQGLQFLIQYYNGEERAKGNILERFSAQQFPDLHSELNLSSLELGDSALYFCASSPQRGGLTDTQYFGPGTRLTVL.

This clonotype was seen a few times. V and J are TRBV27 and TRBJ1-5; perhaps TRBD1 as D (6 bases). Germline V lookup: CDR1 MNHEY, CDR2 SMNVEV (reference sequence). V was trimmed by 2 bases and J by 6 bases, leaving 17 bases between them. The CDR3 has 16 amino acids. CDR3 nucleotides: TGTGCCAGCAGTTTAACACCAGGGGAGACCGGTCAGCCCCAGCATTTT. Translated, it gives CASSLTPGETGQPQHF.

The chain links TRBV12-3 or TRBV12-4 to TRBJ2-1; 7 bases fit TRBD2. This CDR3 has 14 amino acids. J lost 8 bases, V lost 1 base, and 5 bases had no gene match. Written as DNA, the CDR3 is TGTGCCAGCAGTTTAGGGGGGAGGGCATATGAGCAGTTCTTC. This sequence encodes CASSLGGRAYEQFF.

This clonotype has at least ten counts. This sequence joins TRBV7-9 and TRBJ2-5; tentatively, D is TRBD1 (6 bases). CDR3 length: 15 amino acids. V was clipped by 4 bases and J by 4 bases, with 16 bases between them. Germline loops: CDR1 SEHNR, CDR2 FQNEAQ (reference sequence). The CDR3 nucleotides read TGTGCCAGCAGCTCCTCCGATAGAGGGGGAGAGACCCAGTACTTC. Its protein product is CASSSSDRGGETQYF.

This clonotype was observed a handful of times. V usage is TRBV20-1 and J usage is TRBJ2-7; TRBD2 matches 9 bases. The V and J ends lost 0 bases and 0 bases, in that order; junction bases with no gene match: 6. Germline assignment: CDR1 DFQATT and CDR2 SNEGSKA (reference sequence). This CDR3 spans 16 amino acids. CDR3 protein: CSARDLGTSFSYEQYF. CDR3 bases: TGCAGTGCTAGAGATTTAGGGACTAGCTTCTCCTACGAGCAGTACTTC.

The V gene is TRBV29-1, the J gene TRBJ2-7; weak D call: TRBD1 (6 bases). Trimming left V 0 bases short and J 3 bases short, with 9 bases between. The length of the CDR3 is 13 residues. Germline-derived CDR1 and CDR2 are SQVTM and ANQGSEA. The CDR3, as DNA: TGCAGCGTTGAAGATTCACAGGGCTACGAGCAGTACTTC. It encodes CSVEDSQGYEQYF.

This clonotype showed up many times. The genes are TRBV12-3 or TRBV12-4 and TRBJ1-5; 9 bases match TRBD1. This CDR3 has 15 residues. The trim removed 6 bases at V and 5 bases at J, leaving 8 bases unmatched. The CDR3 here is CASRDTGTGHQPQHF. The CDR3 nucleotides are TGTGCCAGCAGAGATACCGGGACAGGGCATCAGCCCCAGCATTTT.

This clonotype has just a few counts. The rearrangement joins TRBV20-1 to TRBJ2-1; 7 positions match TRBD2. The CDR3 spans 16 residues. The ends lost 0 bases at V and 3 bases at J; junction bases unmatched: 8. Per the germline V gene, CDR1 is DFQATT and CDR2 is SNEGSKA (reference sequence). CDR3 loop: CSARDGGRGFYNEQFF. For the CDR3, the DNA is TGCAGTGCTAGAGATGGGGGGAGGGGCTTCTACAATGAGCAGTTCTTC.

This clonotype turned up a few times. This rearrangement joins TRBV5-5 to TRBJ2-1, with 12 bases identical to TRBD2. This CDR3 is 18 amino acids long. Germline lookup yields CDR1 SGHKS and CDR2 YYEKEE (reference sequence). V lost 3 bases, J lost 0 bases, and 7 bases stayed unmatched. In DNA, the CDR3 is TGTGCCAGCAGCTATTATGGACTAGCGGGAATCTCCTACAATGAGCAGTTCTTC. Translating it yields CASSYYGLAGISYNEQFF.

The chain carries TRBV27 and TRBJ1-4; D is ambiguous. CDR3 length: 14 amino acids. Germline V gene lookup returns CDR1 MNHEY and CDR2 SMNVEV (reference sequence). Trimming removed 6 bases at V and 13 bases at J, with 21 bases between. As DNA, the CDR3 is TGTGCCAGCAGAACAAATTCTGAGGTAGATAGACTGTTTTTT. Residues: CASRTNSEVDRLFF.

CDR3 sequence (DNA): TGTGCCAGCAGCTCATCGGGAGCTAACTATGGCTACACCTTC. It codes for CASSSSGANYGYTF. This sequence joins TRBV7-2 and TRBJ1-2; D not resolved. The length of the CDR3 is 14 residues. CDR1 is SGHTA and CDR2 is FQGNSA in the germline V gene. V was pared by 4 bases and J by 0 bases, with 9 bases between.

This rearrangement joins TRBV20-1 to TRBJ2-5; the match to TRBD1 covers 7 bases. Per germline, CDR1 DFQATT and CDR2 SNEGSKA (reference sequence). V was pared by 2 bases and J by 2 bases, with 8 bases of the junction left unmatched. The CDR3 length is 15 residues. CDR3 sequence: CSARKTGSNQETQYF. DNA for the CDR3: TGCAGTGCTAGAAAGACAGGGAGCAATCAAGAGACCCAGTACTTC.

This clonotype was seen a few times. The gene calls are TRBV2 and TRBJ2-7; 8 nucleotides match TRBD2. Germline V gene sequence: CDR1 SNHLY, CDR2 FYNNEI. The CDR3 is made up of 14 amino acids. Germline trimming cut 6 bases from V and 7 bases from J; bases unmatched to any gene: 11. The CDR3 DNA reads TGTGCCAGCAGCTGGAGCGGGAGCCCGGAAGAGCAGTACTTC. It codes for CASSWSGSPEEQYF. Combining the CDR3 with reference TRBV2 and TRBJ2-7 gives the whole variable domain EPEVTQTPSHQVTQMGQEVILRCVPISNHLYFYWYRQILGQKVEFLVSFYNNEISEKSEIFDDQFSVERPDGSNFTLKIRSTKLEDSAMYFCASSWSGSPEEQYFGPGTRLTVT.

This CDR3 reads CASSDSYYEQYF. The DNA for the CDR3 is TGTGCCAGCAGCGACAGTTACTACGAGCAGTACTTC. V and J are TRBV28 and TRBJ2-7, with D tentatively TRBD1 (5 bases). The CDR3 totals 12 residues. V shed 6 bases and J shed 3 bases, with 9 bases lying between them. Germline CDR1 MDHEN, CDR2 SYDVKM.

This clonotype has just a few counts. The rearrangement uses TRBV27 and TRBJ2-1, with unresolved D. The CDR3 is made up of 15 amino acids. Germline lookup yields CDR1 MNHEY and CDR2 SMNVEV (reference sequence). Trimming removed 7 bases from V and 4 bases from J, with 17 bases in between. CDR3 region: CASTTKGLEYNEQFF. CDR3 DNA sequence: TGTGCCAGCACCACAAAGGGCCTAGAGTACAATGAGCAGTTCTTC.

The genes are TRBV10-3 and TRBJ2-4, with D possibly being TRBD1 (6 bases). CDR3 size: 13 residues. The V gene's germline CDR1 is ENHRY and CDR2 SYGVKD. V was trimmed by 7 bases and J by 8 bases, leaving 15 bases between them. The CDR3 protein is CAITRTPGDIQYF. The DNA for the CDR3 is TGTGCCATCACCCGGACACCAGGGGACATTCAGTACTTC.

A few counts support this clonotype. The rearrangement joins TRBV12-3 or TRBV12-4 to TRBJ2-5; tentative D call: TRBD1 (6 bases). Trimming took 1 base from V and 4 from J, leaving 13 bases between them. The CDR3 totals 15 residues. CDR3 coding DNA: TGTGCCAGCAGTTTAGGCTACAGGGTGGGAGAGACCCAGTACTTC. Encoded protein: CASSLGYRVGETQYF.

This clonotype appeared a few times. This chain uses TRBV27 with TRBJ2-1, with D possibly TRBD1 on 8 matching bases. CDR3 length: 14 residues. The germline gives CDR1 MNHEY, CDR2 SMNVEV (reference sequence). Trimming stripped 3 bases from V and 6 bases from J, with 12 bases between. CDR3 sequence: CASSFTGGGNEQFF. CDR3 DNA sequence: TGTGCCAGCAGTTTTACAGGGGGGGGCAATGAGCAGTTCTTC.

The V and J genes are TRBV24-1 and TRBJ2-1; 9 positions match TRBD2. Losses at the gene ends were 5 bases for V and 7 bases for J; bases not matched to a gene: 5. There are 14 residues in the CDR3. CDR1 KGHDR and CDR2 SFDVKD come from the germline V gene. CDR3 DNA: TGTGCCACCAGTGCTAGCGGGACGGTGAATGAGCAGTTCTTC. Translated, it gives CATSASGTVNEQFF.

The chain has TRBV14 and TRBJ1-2; D unclear. CDR3 length equals 15 residues. V shed 0 bases and J shed 4 bases, with 12 bases lying between them. CDR1 is SGHDN and CDR2 is FVKESK in the germline V gene. The chain's CDR3 is CASSQEAGRPYGYTF. CDR3 DNA: TGTGCCAGCAGCCAAGAAGCCGGGAGACCCTATGGCTACACCTTC.

This clonotype turned up a few times. J is TRBJ1-1 and V is TRBV12-3 or TRBV12-4; tentative D call: TRBD1 (6 bases). Between the trimmed V and J ends, which lost 6 bases and 3 bases, there was a span of 14 bases. This CDR3 region has 14 residues. The CDR3 DNA sequence: TGTGCCAGCAGCCGGGGGCGAATGGACACTGAAGCTTTCTTT. Protein sequence: CASSRGRMDTEAFF.

This chain joins TRBV2 and TRBJ2-3; 11 bases are a match to TRBD2. The CDR3 consists of 15 residues. Germline CDR1 and CDR2: SNHLY and FYNNEI. V was pared by 6 bases and J by 7 bases, with 9 bases of the junction left unmatched. The CDR3 sequence: CASRSSSGGLNTQYF. CDR3 nucleotide sequence: TGTGCCAGCAGGAGCTCTAGCGGGGGGTTAAATACGCAGTATTTT.

This clonotype was picked up many times. The chain has TRBV25-1 and TRBJ1-6; D gene uncertain. V was pared by 4 bases and J by 0 bases, with 10 bases between. Germline assignment: CDR1 MGHDK and CDR2 SYGVNS. The CDR3 sequence is 16 residues long. For the CDR3, the DNA is TGTGCCAGCAGTGCAATGCTGAGCTCCTATAATTCACCCCTCCACTTT. It encodes CASSAMLSSYNSPLHF.

J is TRBJ1-5 and V is TRBV6-5, with 7 bases that match TRBD1. Germline values: CDR1 MNHEY, CDR2 SVGAGI. Losses at the gene ends were 2 bases for V and 7 bases for J; bases not matched to a gene: 2. The CDR3 length is 13 residues. The CDR3 protein is CASSYVTGQPQHF. The CDR3 DNA sequence: TGTGCCAGCAGTTACGTGACAGGGCAGCCCCAGCATTTT.

This clonotype has a handful of counts. This chain joins TRBV7-9 and TRBJ1-2; TRBD1 matches 7 bases. Looked up from germline, CDR1 is SEHNR and CDR2 is FQNEAQ (reference sequence). With V trimmed by 4 bases and J by 3 bases, 8 bases remained unmatched. CDR3 size: 15 residues. The DNA of the CDR3 is TGTGCCAGCAGCTCTACAGGGGTTCGGGACTATGGCTACACCTTC. Its translation is CASSSTGVRDYGYTF. Full variable domain (remainder filled in from reference TRBV7-9 and TRBJ1-2): DTGVSQNPRHKITKRGQNVTFRCDPISEHNRLYWYRQTLGQGPEFLTYFQNEAQLEKSRLLSDRFSAERPKGSFSTLEIQRTEQGDSAMYLCASSSTGVRDYGYTFGSGTRLTVV.